This T cell receptor beta chain was sequenced during a study of prognosis after radiotherapy for stage I lung cancer. General study results and limits: Tumor specificity of expanded TCR clones went undetermined.

From genomic DNA, TCR beta CDR3 was amplified by two-round multiplex PCR. Primers specific to each TRBV and TRBJ gene drove first-round PCR. TCRdb re-called the multiplex PCR reads with MiXCR, one entry per CDR3 protein. The table includes roughly 25,000 distinct CDR3 sequences, roughly 50% detected once. Worth noting for this clonotype: Its antigen is not known. This sequence is one base from a far larger clone and is likely a read error.

Trimming shortened V by 3 bases and J by 8 bases, and 20 bases separated the two germline ends. The CDR3 is 16 residues long. Germline V gene data show CDR1 as MRHNA and CDR2 as SNTAGT. This chain joins TRBV6-4 and TRBJ2-1, with D maybe TRBD2 (7 bases). The sequence derives from a donor aged 50 or older with non-small cell lung cancer. The source was PBMCs, collected before or after stereotactic body radiation therapy (not recorded which). The CDR3: CASSEVVRGAWDEQFF. The CDR3 DNA is TGTGCCAGCAGTGAAGTGGTACGGGGGGCATGGGATGAGCAGTTCTTC.